Listed below are T cell receptor beta chains from one sample, sequenced in a study of shared clonotypes between healthy human individuals. TCRdb's table, derived via immunoSEQ multiplex PCR, lists solely in-frame clones and lacks some. The sample holds 1.4 million to 1.5 million clones, roughly 95% seen once. The source material was naive CD4+ T cells sorted from blood. These receptor sequences come from a man between 25 and 39 years old in good health. CDR3s include the opening cysteine and the closing phenylalanine or tryptophan. Each record gives: clone size, D gene, J gene, V gene, CDR3 DNA, CDR3 protein. A D gene is named only where the DNA matches it firmly. Not every row has a clone size; where given, it reads once, few, many or a size class.

size: NA; D: NA; J: TRBJ1-5; V: TRBV7-9; DNA: TGTGCCAGCAGCTCTTGGACAGACCAGGCCAATCAGCCCCAGCATTTT; CDR3: CASSSWTDQANQPQHF
size: NA; D: TRBD1; J: TRBJ2-5; V: TRBV2; DNA: TGTGCCAGCAGAGGGGACAGCCTAGAGACCCAGTACTTC; CDR3: CASRGDSLETQYF
size: NA; D: TRBD1; J: TRBJ2-1; V: TRBV7-2; DNA: TGTGCCAGCAGCTTTAGGACAGGGTCATGGGTGAAGGAGCAGTTCTTC; CDR3: CASSFRTGSWVKEQFF
size: NA; D: NA; J: TRBJ2-4; V: TRBV12-5; DNA: TGTGCTAGTGGTTTTGAGCCGGGGAACATTCAGTACTTC; CDR3: CASGFEPGNIQYF
size: NA; D: NA; J: TRBJ1-1; V: TRBV19; DNA: TGTGCCAGTAGGACGACAGTGAACACTGAAGCTTTCTTT; CDR3: CASRTTVNTEAFF
size: NA; D: TRBD1; J: TRBJ1-6; V: TRBV30; DNA: TGTGCCCGCGGACAGGGGCCTAATTCACCCCTCCACTTT; CDR3: CARGQGPNSPLHF
size: NA; D: NA; J: TRBJ1-1; V: TRBV6-5; DNA: TGTGCCAGCAGAGAACAGGGTCCTCAGAACACTGAAGCTTTCTTT; CDR3: CASREQGPQNTEAFF
size: NA; D: TRBD2; J: TRBJ2-2; V: TRBV6-5; DNA: TGTGCCAGCAGTAAGACTAGCGGGGTCACCGGGGAGCTGTTTTTT; CDR3: CASSKTSGVTGELFF
size: NA; D: NA; J: TRBJ2-7; V: TRBV7-2; DNA: TGTGCCAGCAGCTTAAACCTGCAGGGCTTCTACGAGCAGTACTTC; CDR3: CASSLNLQGFYEQYF
size: NA; D: TRBD2; J: TRBJ2-2; V: TRBV11-2; DNA: TGTGCCAGCAGCTTTAATCGTGGACTAGACCCCGGGGAGCTGTTTTTT; CDR3: CASSFNRGLDPGELFF
size: NA; D: TRBD1; J: TRBJ2-6; V: TRBV7-9; DNA: TGTGCCAGCAGCTTGCAGGGGGAACCTGGGGCCAACGTCCTGACTTTC; CDR3: CASSLQGEPGANVLTF
size: NA; D: NA; J: TRBJ2-3; V: TRBV5-4; DNA: TGTGCCAGCAGCTCAAAGGGGGTTAGCACAGATACGCAGTATTTT; CDR3: CASSSKGVSTDTQYF
size: NA; D: NA; J: TRBJ2-2; V: TRBV2; DNA: TGTGCCAGCAGTGAAACTAGGGTTTGGATTATAGGCGGGGAGCTGTTTTTT; CDR3: CASSETRVWIIGGELFF
size: once; D: NA; J: TRBJ2-1; V: TRBV7-8; DNA: TGTGCCAGCAGCTTATTACGACAGGTGGATGCTCCACCACAGTTCTTC; CDR3: CASSLLRQVDAPPQFF
size: NA; D: NA; J: TRBJ1-1; V: TRBV4-3; DNA: TGCGCCAGCAGCCAAGAAATGAGCCGAGGGAACACTGAAGCTTTCTTT; CDR3: CASSQEMSRGNTEAFF
size: NA; D: NA; J: TRBJ2-5; V: TRBV28; DNA: TGTGCCAGCAGTTTATGGGCGGGGCAAGAGACCCAGTACTTC; CDR3: CASSLWAGQETQYF
size: NA; D: NA; J: TRBJ2-7; V: TRBV6-6; DNA: TGTGCCAGCAGTTCGAGGACAGGGTGGACTAGCGAGCAGTACTTC; CDR3: CASSSRTGWTSEQYF
size: NA; D: NA; J: TRBJ2-3; V: TRBV6-5; DNA: TGTGCCAGCAGTTACTCGGGTAGGGAACGGACAGATACGCAGTATTTT; CDR3: CASSYSGRERTDTQYF
size: NA; D: TRBD1; J: TRBJ1-3; V: TRBV9; DNA: TGTGCCAGCAGCGTAGCTCCCACAGGGGGCACAGGAAACACCATATATTTT; CDR3: CASSVAPTGGTGNTIYF
size: NA; D: TRBD1; J: TRBJ2-7; V: TRBV28; DNA: TGTGCCAGCAGTTTGCCTTATGACAGGGATCGCTACGAGCAGTACTTC; CDR3: CASSLPYDRDRYEQYF
size: NA; D: TRBD1; J: TRBJ1-2; V: TRBV28; DNA: TGTGCCAGCAGGGAACAGGGGGCTGGGGGCTACACCTTC; CDR3: CASREQGAGGYTF
size: NA; D: NA; J: TRBJ2-3; V: TRBV11-2; DNA: TGTGCCAGCAGCAACCGGGACTTCACAGATACGCAGTATTTT; CDR3: CASSNRDFTDTQYF
size: once; D: NA; J: TRBJ2-1; V: TRBV11-2; DNA: TGTGCCAGCAGCTTAGATCGGGCTAGCTACAATGAGCAGTTCTTC; CDR3: CASSLDRASYNEQFF
size: NA; D: NA; J: TRBJ1-3; V: TRBV11-2; DNA: TGTGCCAGCAGCTTAGATCGGGGGGCGATTGGAAACACCATATATTTT; CDR3: CASSLDRGAIGNTIYF
size: NA; D: NA; J: TRBJ2-5; V: TRBV6-1; DNA: TGTGCCAGCAGTGAAGCGTTGGCCCGAGAGCAGTACTTC; CDR3: CASSEALAREQYF
size: NA; D: NA; J: TRBJ2-2; V: TRBV18; DNA: TGTGCCAGCTCACCTGGACGGGATAACACCGGGGAGCTGTTTTTT; CDR3: CASSPGRDNTGELFF
size: NA; D: NA; J: TRBJ2-7; V: TRBV19; DNA: TGTGCCACCGGGACACCATCCTACGAGCAGTACTTC; CDR3: CATGTPSYEQYF
size: NA; D: NA; J: TRBJ1-2; V: TRBV28; DNA: TGTGCCAGCAGTCCCCAAAGGGACGCTAACTATGGCTACACCTTC; CDR3: CASSPQRDANYGYTF
size: few; D: TRBD2; J: TRBJ2-3; V: TRBV4-3; DNA: TGCGCCAGCAGCCGAACCTTACTTTCTAGCGGGAGTTCAGATACGCAGTATTTT; CDR3: CASSRTLLSSGSSDTQYF
size: once; D: TRBD2; J: TRBJ2-1; V: TRBV7-2; DNA: TGTGCCAGCAGCTTAGTTTTACTAGCGGGAGCAAATGAGCAGTTCTTC; CDR3: CASSLVLLAGANEQFF
size: NA; D: NA; J: TRBJ1-1; V: TRBV29-1; DNA: TGCAGCGTTGAAGACCCGGGGGGGCGGACTGAAGCTTTCTTT; CDR3: CSVEDPGGRTEAFF
size: NA; D: NA; J: TRBJ2-7; V: TRBV2; DNA: TGTGCCAGCAGCCAGGGAGCATTAATCAGCGAGCAGTACTTC; CDR3: CASSQGALISEQYF
size: NA; D: NA; J: TRBJ2-7; V: TRBV7-8; DNA: TGTGCCAGCAGCCCCAGCCCCAGGTTCGACCACGAGCAGTACTTC; CDR3: CASSPSPRFDHEQYF
size: NA; D: NA; J: TRBJ2-1; V: TRBV14; DNA: TGTGCCAGCAGCCAACGCTACAATGAGCAGTTCTTC; CDR3: CASSQRYNEQFF
size: NA; D: TRBD2; J: TRBJ2-7; V: TRBV11-2; DNA: TGTGCCAGCAGCTTAGCGGGACTAGCGGGAGTCCATAACTACGAGCAGTACTTC; CDR3: CASSLAGLAGVHNYEQYF